This T cell receptor beta chain is drawn from a study of neurological immune-mediated disorders. Whole-study findings and limits: CDR3 amino acid sequences of expanded clones were not shared across subjects, a result suggesting private repertoires in all groups.

The unsorted libraries were produced from 2 million PBMCs held at -80 C. Germline V CDR1 and CDR2: SGHVS, FQNEAQ. Both ends counted, the CDR3 spans 21 residues. A 10-nucleotide random UMI tagged transcripts in template-switch 5'RACE cDNA synthesis. TCRdb reanalysed the 5' RACE reads using MiXCR and keeps one entry per CDR3 protein. The sample yields tens of thousands of distinct CDR3 sequences, 8% to 13% seen once. About this clonotype: No antigen is known for it. It is unclear where the CDR3 begins or ends on the DNA, so no DNA is shown, and the CDR3 is as TCRdb lists it.

The sequencing sample was made of PBMCs. This rearrangement joins TRBV7-8 to TRBJ1-1; TRBD1, the table's D call, lacks a check against the DNA. This TCR derives from a woman aged 55-75 years with HTLV-1-associated myelopathy (HAM/TSP). The CDR3 loop reads CASSFYICSASKAGQVKGAFF.